This record concerns one TCR beta chain sequence. The sample comes from a study of T cells in Graves' hyperthyroidism and ophthalmopathy. Germline trimming cut 7 bases from V and 2 bases from J; bases unmatched to any gene: 9. Germline CDR1 is MNHNS and CDR2 is SASEGT. CDR3 length: 15 residues. What was amplified from RNA transcripts were TCR beta CDR3 regions. First-round RT-PCR targeting the TCR CDR3 was performed with the HTBI primer set. TCRdb passed the multiplex PCR reads through MiXCR, listing each CDR3 protein once. This table has hundreds of thousands of distinct CDR3 sequences, about 20% appearing once.

This sequence joins TRBV6-1 and TRBJ1-2; TRBD1 matches at 8 bases. The source material was blood. The source is a man aged 35 to 55 with Graves' ophthalmopathy. The CDR3 region is CASTPGRDRNYGYTF. In DNA form, the CDR3 reads TGTGCCAGCACTCCCGGGAGGGACAGGAACTATGGCTACACCTTC.